The entry that follows covers one T cell receptor beta chain sequence. The CDR3 sequence is 15 residues long. Trimming took off 2 bases at V and 4 bases at J, with 14 bases between the two ends. The germline gives CDR1 SGHVS, CDR2 FQNEAQ. This sample is drawn from a study of immune reconstitution after stem cell transplant in scleroderma. TCRdb processed the RT-PCR reads anew with MiXCR; each CDR3 protein has one entry. The data show about 3,200 distinct CDR3 sequences, about 10% seen once. V and J are TRBV7-8 and TRBJ1-2, with D hard to call. The sequence came from a female donor with systemic sclerosis. Sample collection was performed before or after autologous hematopoietic stem cell transplantation (not recorded which). CDR3 region: CASSLSPGGSYGYTF. The CDR3 DNA reads TGTGCCAGCAGCTTATCCCCGGGAGGCTCCTATGGCTACACCTTC.